This T cell receptor beta chain was sequenced during a study of T cells in Graves' hyperthyroidism and ophthalmopathy. Overall study findings and caveats: Expanded thyroid clonotypes (above 0.001) were mostly also found in blood. Before onset, by a median of about six months, the model predicted ophthalmopathy.

Newly diagnosed hyperthyroidism patients aged 18 to 65 years had disease lasting under 2 months. The source of the PBMCs was less than 12 ml of fresh peripheral blood. To note about this clonotype: Its antigen is not identified.

The CDR3 spans 13 residues. V was clipped by 2 bases and J by 9 bases, with 11 bases between them. The V gene's germline CDR1 is KGHSH and CDR2 LQKENI. The TCR beta CDR3 regions underwent amplification using RNA transcripts as the source. With the HTBI primer set, the TCR CDR3 went through a first round of RT-PCR. Each CDR3 protein gets one entry after TCRdb re-called the multiplex PCR reads with MiXCR. Of about 400,000 distinct CDR3 sequences listed, 15% to 19% are singletons. The V call is TRBV18, the J call TRBJ1-5; the D is unclear. The sample was blood. This receptor was identified in a woman between 18 and 30 years old with Graves' hyperthyroidism. CDR3 residues: CASSPTSGGPQHF. CDR3 coding DNA: TGTGCCAGCTCACCAACCTCAGGTGGGCCCCAGCATTTT.